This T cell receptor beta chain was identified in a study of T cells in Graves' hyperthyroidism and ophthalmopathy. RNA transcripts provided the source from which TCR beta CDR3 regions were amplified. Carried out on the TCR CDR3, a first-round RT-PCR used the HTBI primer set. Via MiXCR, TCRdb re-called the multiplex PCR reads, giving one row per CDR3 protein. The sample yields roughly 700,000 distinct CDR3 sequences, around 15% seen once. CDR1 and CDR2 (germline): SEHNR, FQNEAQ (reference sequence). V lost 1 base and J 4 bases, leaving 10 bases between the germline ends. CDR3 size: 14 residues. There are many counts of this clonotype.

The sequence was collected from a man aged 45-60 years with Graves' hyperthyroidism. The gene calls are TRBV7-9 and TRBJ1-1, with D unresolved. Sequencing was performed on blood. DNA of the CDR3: TGTGCCAGCAGCTTAGAGGTTGCGGGCACTGAAGCTTTCTTT. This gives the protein CASSLEVAGTEAFF.